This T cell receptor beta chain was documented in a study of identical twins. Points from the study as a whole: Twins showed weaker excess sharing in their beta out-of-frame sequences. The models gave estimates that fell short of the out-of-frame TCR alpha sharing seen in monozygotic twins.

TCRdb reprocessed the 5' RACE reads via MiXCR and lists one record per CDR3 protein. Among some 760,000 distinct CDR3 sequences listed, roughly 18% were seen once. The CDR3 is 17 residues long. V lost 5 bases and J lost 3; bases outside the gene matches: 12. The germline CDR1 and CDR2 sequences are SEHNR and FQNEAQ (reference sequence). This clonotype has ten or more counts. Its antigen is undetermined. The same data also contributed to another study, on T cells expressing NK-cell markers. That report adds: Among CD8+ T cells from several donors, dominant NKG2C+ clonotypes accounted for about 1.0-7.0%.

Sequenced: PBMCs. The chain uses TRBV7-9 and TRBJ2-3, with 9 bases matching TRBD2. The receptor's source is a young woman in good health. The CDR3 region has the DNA TGTGCCAGCAGCCCTGCGCGGGCTAGCGGGAATACAGATACGCAGTATTTT. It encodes CASSPARASGNTDTQYF.